Included here is one TCR beta chain sequence, with context. The sample belongs to a study of technical replicates of blood from several donors. TCRdb's table, derived via immunoSEQ multiplex PCR, lists solely in-frame clones and lacks some. The sample has about 72,000 clones, approximately 92% seen once; the top ten hold approximately 0.34%. Material for sequencing was T cells isolated from PBMCs. This TCR came from a human donor in good health.

This chain's CDR3 is CAISESAGLPHEKLFF. The CDR3 DNA sequence: TGTGCCATCAGTGAGTCCGCGGGTCTACCCCATGAAAAACTGTTTTTT. The V gene is TRBV10-3, the J gene TRBJ1-4; D is ambiguous. V was pared by 0 bases and J by 6 bases, with 14 bases between. From germline, CDR1 is ENHRY and CDR2 SYGVKD. The CDR3 has 16 amino acids.